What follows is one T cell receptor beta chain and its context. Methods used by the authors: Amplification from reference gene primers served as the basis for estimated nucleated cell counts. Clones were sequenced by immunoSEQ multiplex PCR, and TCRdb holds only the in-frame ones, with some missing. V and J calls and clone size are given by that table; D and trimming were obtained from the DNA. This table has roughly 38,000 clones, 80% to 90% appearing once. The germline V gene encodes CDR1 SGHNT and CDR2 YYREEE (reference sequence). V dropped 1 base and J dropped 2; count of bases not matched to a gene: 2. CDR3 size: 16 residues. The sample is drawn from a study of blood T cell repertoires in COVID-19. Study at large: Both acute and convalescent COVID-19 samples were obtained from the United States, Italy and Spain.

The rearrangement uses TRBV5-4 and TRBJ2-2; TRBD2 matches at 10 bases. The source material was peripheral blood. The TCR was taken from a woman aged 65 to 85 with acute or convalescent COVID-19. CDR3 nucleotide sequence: TGTGCCAGCAGCTTGCCTAGCGGGGGCAACACCGGGGAGCTGTTTTTT. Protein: CASSLPSGGNTGELFF. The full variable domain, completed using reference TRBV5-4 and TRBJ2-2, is ETGVTQSPTHLIKTRGQQVTLRCSSQSGHNTVSWYQQALGQGPQFIFQYYREEENGRGNFPPRFSGLQFPNYSSELNVNALELDDSALYLCASSLPSGGNTGELFFGEGSRLTVL.